This is a list of T cell receptor beta chains from one sample in a study of T cells in Graves' hyperthyroidism and ophthalmopathy. TCRdb re-called the multiplex PCR reads through MiXCR, storing one row per CDR3 protein. The sample contains approximately 640,000 distinct CDR3 sequences, around a sixth of which appear only once. The material sequenced was blood. The receptors stem from a man aged 50 or older with Graves' hyperthyroidism. CDR3s include the opening cysteine and the closing phenylalanine or tryptophan. The D gene is left open where the match is weak. Not every row has a clone size; where given, it reads once, few, many or a size class.

V	D	J	size	CDR3	DNA
TRBV12-3/TRBV12-4	-	TRBJ2-3	-	CVSSDRGHISTDTQYF	TGTGTCAGCAGTGACCGGGGACACATTAGCACAGATACGCAGTATTTT
TRBV25-1	-	TRBJ1-4	-	CASSEGLTHGEKLFF	TGTGCCAGCAGTGAAGGCCTTACCCACGGCGAAAAACTGTTTTTT
TRBV6-5	-	TRBJ1-1	once	CASSSRSAGNTEAFF	TGTGCCAGCAGTTCCCGCTCTGCCGGGAACACTGAAGCTTTCTTT
TRBV28	-	TRBJ1-4	many	CASSLWGRRTNEKLFF	TGTGCCAGCAGTTTATGGGGGAGGAGAACTAATGAAAAACTGTTTTTT
TRBV19	-	TRBJ2-1	-	CASSTGRPTYNEQFF	TGTGCCAGTAGTACGGGACGTCCCACCTACAATGAGCAGTTCTTC
TRBV11-2	-	TRBJ2-5	many	CASSLEGIKETQYF	TGTGCCAGCAGCTTGGAAGGGATCAAAGAGACCCAGTACTTC
TRBV7-2	-	TRBJ1-4	-	CASSRRRATNEKLFF	TGTGCCAGCAGTCGCAGACGGGCAACTAATGAAAAACTGTTTTTT
TRBV2	TRBD2	TRBJ2-7	many	CASSPPGPGTSDSYEQYF	TGTGCCAGCAGTCCTCCCGGTCCCGGGACTAGCGACTCCTACGAGCAGTACTTC
TRBV10-2	-	TRBJ2-5	-	CASTPRVVQETQYF	TGCGCCAGCACCCCTCGGGTTGTCCAAGAGACCCAGTACTTC
TRBV27	TRBD1	TRBJ2-2	many	CASSAMGQISGELFF	TGTGCCAGCAGTGCAATGGGACAGATCTCCGGGGAGCTGTTTTTT
TRBV7-9	-	TRBJ2-7	many	CASSLVPDPSSYEQYF	TGTGCCAGCAGCTTGGTTCCGGACCCAAGCTCCTACGAGCAGTACTTC
TRBV4-1	TRBD2	TRBJ2-2	-	CASSPRDGRMAGELFF	TGTGCCAGCAGCCCAAGGGACGGGAGGATGGCCGGGGAGCTGTTTTTT
TRBV29-1	TRBD2	TRBJ2-3	many	CSVLSGSPTDTQYF	TGCAGCGTTCTGAGCGGGAGCCCCACAGATACGCAGTATTTT